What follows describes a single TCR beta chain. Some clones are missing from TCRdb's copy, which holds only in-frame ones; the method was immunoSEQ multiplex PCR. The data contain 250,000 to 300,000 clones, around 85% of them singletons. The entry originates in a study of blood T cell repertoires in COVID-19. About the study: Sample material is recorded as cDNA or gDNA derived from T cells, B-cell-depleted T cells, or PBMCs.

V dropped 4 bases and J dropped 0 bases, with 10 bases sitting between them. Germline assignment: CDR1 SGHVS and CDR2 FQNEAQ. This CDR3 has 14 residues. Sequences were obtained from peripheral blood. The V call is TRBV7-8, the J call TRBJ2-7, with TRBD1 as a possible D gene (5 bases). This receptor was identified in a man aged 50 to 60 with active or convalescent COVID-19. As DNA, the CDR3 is TGTGCCAGCAGCTCCGGACACCTCTCCTACGAGCAGTACTTC. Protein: CASSSGHLSYEQYF.